These 22 T cell receptor beta chains were all obtained from the same sample, sequenced in a study of CD8 T cells in ankylosing spondylitis (dated by TCRdb to about 2017). Libraries were made using 5' RACE. This sample was sequenced with an Illumina HiSeq 2500. The raw public reads went through TCRdb reprocessing: fastp at Q25, MiXCR clone calling, in-frame beta chains kept. Every entry covers one CDR3 protein and lists the most common genes and DNA from its rows. In this sample the table shows a few hundred thousand distinct CDR3 sequences, 15% to 20% of which occur a single time. The ten largest clones take up about a third of the sample. The sample was blood, either unsorted or a sorted T cell fraction (not recorded which). These receptors originate from a male donor with ankylosing spondylitis or in good health (not recorded which).

This clonotype has at least ten counts. The genes are TRBV12-3 or TRBV12-4 and TRBJ1-2; D is unresolved. V was trimmed by 7 bases and J by 2 bases, leaving 8 bases between them. The CDR3 loop spans 12 amino acids. This CDR3 reads CASISVNYGYTF. Written as DNA, the CDR3 is TGTGCCAGCATATCCGTAAACTATGGCTACACCTTC.

The chain joins TRBV4-2 to TRBJ1-3, with TRBD1 matching 10 bases. CDR3 size: 15 residues. CDR1 is LGHNA, CDR2 YNFKEQ, per germline. V lost 2 bases and J lost 4; bases outside the gene matches: 2. CDR3 nucleotide sequence: TGTGCCAGCAGCCAACTGGACAGGGGGGGAAACACCATATATTTT. This translates into CASSQLDRGGNTIYF.

This clonotype was counted between two and nine times. This rearrangement joins TRBV29-1 to TRBJ1-6; 9 bases agree with TRBD1. The germline V gene has CDR1 SQVTM and CDR2 ANQGSEA. With 7 bases clipped from V and 5 bases from J, the junction kept 3 bases outside the gene matches. The CDR3 consists of 13 residues. The CDR3 sequence: CSDWTGDNSPLHF. DNA of the CDR3: TGCAGCGACTGGACAGGGGATAATTCACCCCTCCACTTT.

This sequence joins TRBV6-5 and TRBJ2-3, with D uncertain. This CDR3 has 18 residues. Germline assignment: CDR1 MNHEY and CDR2 SVGAGI. Trimming took off 2 bases at V and 4 bases at J, with 22 bases between the two ends. The CDR3 DNA reads TGTGCCAGCAGTTACAGTCCCTCCCCGGGTCGAAAAGCAGATACGCAGTATTTT. This codes for CASSYSPSPGRKADTQYF.

This clonotype was counted a few times. The rearrangement joins TRBV3-1 to TRBJ2-2; 9 nucleotides agree with TRBD2. V was clipped by 1 base and J by 6 bases; unmatched bases: 12. Germline V gives CDR1 LGHDT, CDR2 YNNKEL (reference sequence). The CDR3 consists of 18 residues. CDR3 region: CASSQVARTSVFPGELFF. The CDR3 DNA reads TGTGCCAGCAGCCAAGTCGCCAGGACTAGCGTCTTTCCCGGGGAGCTGTTTTTT.

This clonotype was found a few times. The chain has TRBV7-9 and TRBJ2-7; D unclear. This CDR3 region has 14 residues. The ends were cut back, 5 bases at V and 2 bases at J, with 13 bases in the middle. Germline CDR1 and CDR2: SEHNR and FQNEAQ (reference sequence). As DNA, the CDR3 is TGTGCCAGCAGCCCCACGTCGGGCGCCTACGAGCAGTACTTC. It yields the protein CASSPTSGAYEQYF.

This chain uses TRBV4-2 with TRBJ2-5, with 10 bases fitting TRBD2. In germline, CDR1 is LGHNA, CDR2 YNFKEQ. Trimming cost V 3 bases and J 5 bases; bases outside gene matches: 12. The length of the CDR3 is 17 residues. As DNA, the CDR3 is TGTGCCAGCAGCCAGGTGGAGTTAGCGGGAGGTTGGGAGACCCAGTACTTC. Amino acid sequence: CASSQVELAGGWETQYF.

This clonotype was observed a handful of times. This chain connects TRBV27 to TRBJ2-7; 10 bases match TRBD2. Germline trimming cut 5 bases from V and 3 bases from J; bases unmatched to any gene: 7. The germline V gene encodes CDR1 MNHEY and CDR2 SMNVEV (reference sequence). This CDR3 has 15 residues. Written as DNA, the CDR3 is TGTGCCAGCAGTCACCGACTAGCGGGTGTCTACGAGCAGTACTTC. This translates into CASSHRLAGVYEQYF.

V is TRBV2 and J is TRBJ2-1; weak D call: TRBD1 (6 bases). The germline V and J ends were trimmed by 3 bases and 0 bases, with 21 bases remaining between them. This CDR3 contains 19 residues. Germline-derived CDR1 and CDR2 are SNHLY and FYNNEI. The chain's CDR3 is CASSDPDRGTKISYNEQFF. The CDR3 DNA sequence: TGTGCCAGCAGTGATCCGGACAGAGGAACGAAGATCTCCTACAATGAGCAGTTCTTC.

The V gene is TRBV25-1, the J gene TRBJ2-1; 14 positions match TRBD2. The CDR3 totals 19 residues. V lost 5 bases, J lost 0 bases, and 9 bases stayed unmatched. Germline CDR1 and CDR2: MGHDK and SYGVNS. CDR3 residues: CASSKPGLAGESSYNEQFF. The CDR3 bases are TGTGCCAGCAGTAAACCGGGACTAGCGGGAGAGAGCTCCTACAATGAGCAGTTCTTC.

The chain links TRBV29-1 to TRBJ2-5; 12 bases align to TRBD2. With 2 bases clipped from V and 1 base from J, the junction kept 14 bases outside the gene matches. The CDR3 has 19 residues. The V gene's germline CDR1 is SQVTM and CDR2 ANQGSEA. The CDR3 protein is CSVETGSLAGGVGQETQYF. Written as DNA, the CDR3 is TGCAGCGTTGAAACGGGTAGTCTAGCGGGAGGGGTAGGCCAAGAGACCCAGTACTTC.

This clonotype occurred a few times. The V gene is TRBV10-2, the J gene TRBJ2-7, with a possible D match to TRBD2 (5 bases). The germline V and J ends were trimmed by 3 bases and 5 bases, with 17 bases remaining between them. The CDR3 is 15 residues long. CDR1 WSHSY and CDR2 SAAADI come from the germline V gene. The CDR3 DNA is TGCGCCAGCAGTGACGAAGCGGTAGCCTGGGACGAGCAGTACTTC. This codes for CASSDEAVAWDEQYF.

This clonotype was counted a few times. One end of the junction is discordant with germline, which a read error may explain. The rearrangement joins TRBV12-3 or TRBV12-4 to TRBJ2-1, with TRBD2 matching over 7 bases. This CDR3 is 12 amino acids long. CDR3: CASSLDGLETLF. As DNA, the CDR3 is TGTGCCAGCAGTCTGGATGGACTAGAAACCCTCTTC.

This clonotype was detected a few times. The chain joins TRBV25-1 to TRBJ2-5; D gene unclear. Between the trimmed V and J ends, which lost 5 bases and 5 bases, there was a span of 21 bases. The germline gives CDR1 MGHDK, CDR2 SYGVNS. CDR3 size: 16 residues. The CDR3 region is CASSKDPSTRSETQYF. The DNA of the CDR3 is TGTGCCAGCAGTAAGGACCCTTCAACACGTTCGGAGACCCAGTACTTC.

This clonotype was counted at least ten times. The V and J genes are TRBV21-1 and TRBJ2-5; the table's D call of TRBD1 was not tested on the DNA. TRBV21-1 is tagged as a pseudogene. The CDR3 runs to 14 residues. CDR3 sequence: CASSTTRDVETQYF. DNA of the CDR3: TGTGCCAGCAGCACGACCCGGGACGTGGAGACCCAGTACTTC.

The genes are TRBV6-2 or TRBV6-3 and TRBJ1-1, with D uncertain. In germline, CDR1 is MNHEY, CDR2 SVGEGT. V dropped 1 base and J dropped 3 bases, with 6 bases sitting between them. The CDR3 contains 13 residues. The CDR3 sequence: CASSYFRDTEAFF. The CDR3 DNA reads as TGTGCCAGCAGTTACTTTCGGGACACTGAAGCTTTCTTT.

This clonotype has only a few counts. The chain uses TRBV15 and TRBJ2-1; a weak D match, TRBD2 (6 bases). The CDR3 is made up of 15 amino acids. Trimming removed 0 bases at V and 8 bases at J, with 14 bases between. The V gene's germline CDR1 is LNHNV and CDR2 YYDKDF (reference sequence). CDR3 amino acids: CATSRDYTSSHEQFF. Here the CDR3 DNA reads TGTGCCACCAGCAGAGACTATACTAGCAGTCATGAGCAGTTCTTC.

DNA of the CDR3: TGTGCCAGCAGCCCCGGCTCCAAAATTTACGAGCAGTACTTC. It yields the protein CASSPGSKIYEQYF. The chain has TRBV6-1 and TRBJ2-7; D is unresolved. Trimming cost V 6 bases and J 4 bases, with 16 bases left between them. From germline, CDR1 is MNHNS and CDR2 SASEGT. This CDR3 contains 14 residues.

This clonotype was counted many times. The V and J genes are TRBV12-3 or TRBV12-4 and TRBJ2-7; no definite D call. V was trimmed by 6 bases and J by 3 bases, leaving 9 bases between them. The length of the CDR3 is 12 residues. The CDR3 reads CASSFGSYEQYF. The CDR3 DNA follows: TGTGCCAGCAGCTTCGGAAGCTACGAGCAGTACTTC.

The chain couples TRBV2 to TRBJ2-7, with no clear D. Trimming pared 6 bases from V and 4 bases from J, leaving 10 bases between. The CDR3 totals 12 residues. From germline, CDR1 is SNHLY and CDR2 FYNNEI. For the CDR3, the DNA is TGTGCCAGCAGCGTAGTTAATTACGAGCAGTACTTC. Protein product: CASSVVNYEQYF.

The J gene is TRBJ1-1, the V gene TRBV5-6; tentative D call: TRBD1 (5 bases). The V end was cut by 2 bases, the J end by 3 bases, with 11 bases between. Germline V CDR1 and CDR2: SGHDT, YYEEEE. The CDR3 contains 14 residues. The CDR3 sequence is CASSFRDGDTEAFF. Written as DNA, the CDR3 is TGTGCCAGCAGCTTCCGGGACGGAGACACTGAAGCTTTCTTT.

In the case of this clonotype: The junction does not match germline at one end; this may be a read error. This sequence joins TRBV20-1 and TRBJ2-7; 7 nucleotides align to TRBD1. The germline gives CDR1 DFQATT, CDR2 SNEGSKA (reference sequence). The CDR3 runs to 15 residues. The CDR3 bases are TGCTGTGCTAGAGAGCAGGGACAGATATCCTACGAGCAGTACTTC. As protein: CCAREQGQISYEQYF.